The TCR beta chain described here comes from a study of blood T cells in healthy people across ages. Study context: Using template switching, researchers captured about one barcoded beta molecule for each two T cells.

A sample-barcoded 5' primer and a J-beta primer mix were used in a second PCR of about 7 to 12 cycles. Each sample provided no less than 2.5 million CDR3-containing paired-end reads. TCRdb reprocessed the 5' RACE reads via MiXCR and lists one record per CDR3 protein. The sample consists of fewer than 2,000,000 distinct CDR3 sequences, roughly two fifths of them appearing once. Losses at the gene ends were 5 bases for V and 4 bases for J; bases not matched to a gene: 4. Germline lookup yields CDR1 ENHRY and CDR2 SYGVKD. The CDR3 runs 14 residues. The source of this sequence is a human donor in good health. The sample comprised blood. The chain recombines TRBV10-3 with TRBJ1-1; TRBD1 matches 10 bases. The CDR3 loop is CAISPGQGLTEAFF. Here the CDR3 DNA reads TGTGCCATCAGTCCGGGACAGGGGCTCACTGAAGCTTTCTTT.